These 5 T cell receptor beta chains were sequenced from one sample in a study of T cell responses to AZD1222 COVID-19 vaccine. Produced via immunoSEQ multiplex PCR; TCRdb's table is partial and in-frame only. Of 150,000 to 200,000 clones in the sample, around 93% are singletons; the top ten hold approximately 2%. The material sequenced was peripheral blood, taken on day 0 of AZD1222 vaccination. These receptors were taken from an adult in good health.

The genes are TRBV4-2 and TRBJ2-4; D uncertain. The ends were cut back, 1 base at V and 5 bases at J, with 9 bases in the middle. This CDR3 comprises 14 residues. Germline assignment: CDR1 LGHNA and CDR2 YNFKEQ. The CDR3 loop reads CASSQAVPENIQYF. CDR3 bases: TGTGCCAGCAGCCAAGCCGTGCCGGAAAACATTCAGTACTTC.

The genes are TRBV24-1 and TRBJ1-1; D gene uncertain. The CDR3 consists of 13 residues. The V gene lost 5 bases and the J gene lost 0 bases, with 6 bases spanning the gap. Germline assignment: CDR1 KGHDR and CDR2 SFDVKD. The CDR3 spells CATSAALNTEAFF. DNA for the CDR3: TGTGCCACCAGTGCCGCTCTGAACACTGAAGCTTTCTTT.

The chain combines TRBV5-5 with TRBJ1-1, with D possibly matching TRBD1 (5 bases). V gave up 2 bases and J gave up 3 bases, with 11 bases separating them. Germline assignment: CDR1 SGHKS and CDR2 YYEKEE (reference sequence). This CDR3 is built from 14 residues. Here the CDR3 reads CASSFFQGDTEAFF. CDR3 sequence (DNA): TGTGCCAGCAGCTTTTTCCAGGGCGACACTGAAGCTTTCTTT.

The chain recombines TRBV28 with TRBJ1-4, with D maybe TRBD1 (6 bases). This CDR3 is 14 amino acids long. V was trimmed by 5 bases and J by 8 bases, leaving 15 bases between them. Germline-derived CDR1 and CDR2 are MDHEN and SYDVKM. CDR3 DNA: TGTGCCAGCAGTAGCCCCGGGACAAGGGAAAAACTGTTTTTT. Amino acids: CASSSPGTREKLFF. Using reference TRBV28 and TRBJ1-4 for the parts outside the CDR3, the full variable domain is DVKVTQSSRYLVKRTGEKVFLECVQDMDHENMFWYRQDPGLGLRLIYFSYDVKMKEKGDIPEGYSVSREKKERFSLILESASTNQTSMYLCASSSPGTREKLFFGSGTQLSVL.

This clone is a singleton in its sample. The V gene is TRBV19, the J gene TRBJ1-5; D remains unclear. This CDR3 contains 12 residues. V was pared by 3 bases and J by 8 bases, with 8 bases between. Germline lookup yields CDR1 LNHDA and CDR2 SQIVND (reference sequence). For the CDR3, the DNA is TGTGCCAGTAGTATTCCAGACGAGCCCCAGCATTTT. It encodes CASSIPDEPQHF.